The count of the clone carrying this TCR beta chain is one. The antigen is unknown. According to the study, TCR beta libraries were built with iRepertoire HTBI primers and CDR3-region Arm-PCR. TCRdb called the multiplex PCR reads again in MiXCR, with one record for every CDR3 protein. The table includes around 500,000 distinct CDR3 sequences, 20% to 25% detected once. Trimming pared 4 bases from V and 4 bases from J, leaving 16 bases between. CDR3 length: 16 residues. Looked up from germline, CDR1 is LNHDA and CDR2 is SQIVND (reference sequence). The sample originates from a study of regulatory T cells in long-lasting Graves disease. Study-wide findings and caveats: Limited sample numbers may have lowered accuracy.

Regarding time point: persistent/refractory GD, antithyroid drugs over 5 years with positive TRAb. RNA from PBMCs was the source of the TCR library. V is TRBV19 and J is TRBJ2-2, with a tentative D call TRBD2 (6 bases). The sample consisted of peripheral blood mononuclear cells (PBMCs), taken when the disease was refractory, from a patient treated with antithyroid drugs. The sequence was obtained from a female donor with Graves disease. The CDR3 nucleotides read TGTGCCAGTAGTACAATCGGGGGATCTAGCACCGGGGAGCTGTTTTTT. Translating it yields CASSTIGGSSTGELFF.